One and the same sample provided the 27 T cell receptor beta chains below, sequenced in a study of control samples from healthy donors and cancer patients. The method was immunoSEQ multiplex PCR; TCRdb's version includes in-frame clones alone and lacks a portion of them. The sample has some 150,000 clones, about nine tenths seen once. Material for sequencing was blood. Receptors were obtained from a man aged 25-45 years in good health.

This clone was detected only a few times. CDR3 amino acids: CASSLGGRQETQYF. The CDR3 nucleotides read TGTGCCAGCAGCCTCGGGGGCAGGCAAGAGACCCAGTACTTC. The chain employs TRBV7-6 and TRBJ2-5; either TRBD1 or TRBD2 may fit D (6 bases each). The V gene's germline CDR1 is SGHVS and CDR2 FNYEAQ. Trimming cost V 5 bases and J 2 bases, with 12 bases left between them. CDR3 size: 14 residues. The whole variable domain, remainder taken from reference TRBV7-6 and TRBJ2-5, is GAGVSQSPRYKVTKRGQDVALRCDPISGHVSLYWYRQALGQGPEFLTYFNYEAQQDKSGLPNDRFSAERPEGSISTLTIQRTEQRDSAMYRCASSLGGRQETQYFGPGTRLLVL.

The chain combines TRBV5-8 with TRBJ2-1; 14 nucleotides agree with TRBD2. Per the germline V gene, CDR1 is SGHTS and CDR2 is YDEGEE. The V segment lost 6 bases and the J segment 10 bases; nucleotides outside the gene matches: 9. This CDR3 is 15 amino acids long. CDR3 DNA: TGTGCCAGCAACCACGGACTAGCGGGGGGCGAGGAGCAGTTCTTC. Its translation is CASNHGLAGGEEQFF.

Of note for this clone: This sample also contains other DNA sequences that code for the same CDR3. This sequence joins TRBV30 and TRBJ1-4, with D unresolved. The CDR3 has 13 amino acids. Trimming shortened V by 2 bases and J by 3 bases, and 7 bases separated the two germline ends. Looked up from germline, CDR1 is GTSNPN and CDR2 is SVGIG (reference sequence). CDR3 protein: CAWSRPPNEKLFF. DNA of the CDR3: TGTGCCTGGAGTAGGCCGCCTAATGAAAAACTGTTTTTT.

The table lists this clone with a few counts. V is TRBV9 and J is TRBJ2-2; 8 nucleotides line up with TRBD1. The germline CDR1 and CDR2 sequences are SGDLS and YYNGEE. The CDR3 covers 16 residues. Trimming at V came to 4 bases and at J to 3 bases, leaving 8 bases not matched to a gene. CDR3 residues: CASSPRSGGDTGELFF. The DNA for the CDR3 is TGTGCCAGCAGCCCGAGGTCAGGGGGCGACACCGGGGAGCTGTTTTTT.

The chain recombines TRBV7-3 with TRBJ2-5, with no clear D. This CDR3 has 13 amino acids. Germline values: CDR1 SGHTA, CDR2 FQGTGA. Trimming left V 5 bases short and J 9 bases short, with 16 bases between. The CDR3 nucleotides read TGTGCCAGCAGCCCCGGCCCAGGCTCTGCCCAGTACTTC. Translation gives CASSPGPGSAQYF.

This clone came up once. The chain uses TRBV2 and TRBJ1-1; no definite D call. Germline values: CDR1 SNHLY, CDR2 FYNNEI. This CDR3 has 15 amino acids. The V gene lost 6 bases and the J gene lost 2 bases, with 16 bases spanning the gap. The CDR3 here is CASSPLGDFNTEAFF. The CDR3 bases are TGTGCCAGCAGCCCCCTTGGGGATTTTAACACTGAAGCTTTCTTT.

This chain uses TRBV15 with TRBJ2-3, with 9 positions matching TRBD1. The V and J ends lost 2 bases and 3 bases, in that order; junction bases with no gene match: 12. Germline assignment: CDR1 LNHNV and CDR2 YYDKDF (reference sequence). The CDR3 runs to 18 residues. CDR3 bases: TGTGCCACCAGCAGAAAGGGGACAGGGTTTGAGCTGACAGATACGCAGTATTTT. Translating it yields CATSRKGTGFELTDTQYF.

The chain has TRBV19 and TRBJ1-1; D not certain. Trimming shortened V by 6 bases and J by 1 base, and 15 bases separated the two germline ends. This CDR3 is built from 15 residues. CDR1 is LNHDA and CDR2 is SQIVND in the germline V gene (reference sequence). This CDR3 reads CASSTSGRANTEAFF. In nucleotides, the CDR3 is TGTGCCAGTAGCACCTCCGGCAGAGCGAACACTGAAGCTTTCTTT.

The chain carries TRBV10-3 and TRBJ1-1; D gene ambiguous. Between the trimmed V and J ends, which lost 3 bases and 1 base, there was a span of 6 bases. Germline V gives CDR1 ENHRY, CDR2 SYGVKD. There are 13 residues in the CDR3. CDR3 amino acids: CAISDRTNTEAFF. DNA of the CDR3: TGTGCCATCAGTGATAGAACGAACACTGAAGCTTTCTTT.

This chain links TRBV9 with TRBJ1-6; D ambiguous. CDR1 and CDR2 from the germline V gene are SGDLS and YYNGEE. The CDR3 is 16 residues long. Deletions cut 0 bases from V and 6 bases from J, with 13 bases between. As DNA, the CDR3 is TGTGCCAGCAGCGTAGGGGAGCGGCGGACTAATTCACCCCTCCACTTT. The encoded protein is CASSVGERRTNSPLHF.

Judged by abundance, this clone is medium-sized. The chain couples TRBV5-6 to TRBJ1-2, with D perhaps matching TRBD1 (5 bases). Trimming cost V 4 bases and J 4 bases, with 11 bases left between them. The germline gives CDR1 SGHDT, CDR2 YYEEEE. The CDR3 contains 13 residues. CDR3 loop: CASSGQGAYGYTF. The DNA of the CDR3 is TGTGCCAGCAGCGGGCAGGGCGCCTATGGCTACACCTTC.

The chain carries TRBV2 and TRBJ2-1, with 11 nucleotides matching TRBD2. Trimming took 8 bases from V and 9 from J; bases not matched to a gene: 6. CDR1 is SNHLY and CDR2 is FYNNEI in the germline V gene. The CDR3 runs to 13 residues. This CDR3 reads CASDLAGGGEQFF. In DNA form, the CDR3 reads TGTGCCAGCGACCTAGCGGGGGGTGGTGAGCAGTTCTTC.

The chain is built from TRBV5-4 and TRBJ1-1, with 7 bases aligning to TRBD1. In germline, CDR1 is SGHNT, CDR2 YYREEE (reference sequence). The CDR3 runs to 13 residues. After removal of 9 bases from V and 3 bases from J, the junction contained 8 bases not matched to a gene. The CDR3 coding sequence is TGTGCCACGTACAGGGGTAGGGACACTGAAGCTTTCTTT. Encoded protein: CATYRGRDTEAFF.

The chain's CDR3 is CSAKNSYEQYF. CDR3 nucleotide sequence: TGCAGTGCTAAAAACAGCTACGAGCAGTACTTC. The genes are TRBV20-1 and TRBJ2-7; D call uncertain. The germline CDR1 and CDR2 sequences are DFQATT and SNEGSKA (reference sequence). The CDR3 is 11 residues long. V was trimmed by 4 bases and J by 3 bases, leaving 7 bases between them.

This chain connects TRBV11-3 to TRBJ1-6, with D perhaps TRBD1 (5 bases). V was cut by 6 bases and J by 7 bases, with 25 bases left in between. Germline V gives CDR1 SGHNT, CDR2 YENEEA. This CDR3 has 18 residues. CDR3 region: CASSPFRGTGADNSPLHF. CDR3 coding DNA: TGTGCCAGCAGTCCCTTTCGGGGGACTGGGGCCGACAATTCACCCCTCCACTTT.

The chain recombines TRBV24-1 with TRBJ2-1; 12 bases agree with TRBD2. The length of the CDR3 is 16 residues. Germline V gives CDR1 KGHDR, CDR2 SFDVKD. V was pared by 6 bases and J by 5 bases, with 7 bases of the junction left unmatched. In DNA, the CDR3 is TGTGCCACCAGTCACCGGACTAGCGGGACTGACAATGAGCAGTTCTTC. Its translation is CATSHRTSGTDNEQFF.

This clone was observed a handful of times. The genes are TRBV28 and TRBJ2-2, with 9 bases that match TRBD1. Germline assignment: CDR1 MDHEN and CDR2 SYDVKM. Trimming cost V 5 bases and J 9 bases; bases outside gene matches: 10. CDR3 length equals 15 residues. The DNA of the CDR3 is TGTGCCAGCAGTCAGGGACAGGGTGGATCCCGGGAGCTGTTTTTT. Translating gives CASSQGQGGSRELFF.

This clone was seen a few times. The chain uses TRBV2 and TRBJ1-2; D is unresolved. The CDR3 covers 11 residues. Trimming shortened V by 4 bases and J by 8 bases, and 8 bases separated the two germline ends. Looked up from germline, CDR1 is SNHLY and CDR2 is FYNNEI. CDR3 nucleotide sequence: TGTGCCAGCAGTGTGGTCGGAGGCTACACCTTC. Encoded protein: CASSVVGGYTF.

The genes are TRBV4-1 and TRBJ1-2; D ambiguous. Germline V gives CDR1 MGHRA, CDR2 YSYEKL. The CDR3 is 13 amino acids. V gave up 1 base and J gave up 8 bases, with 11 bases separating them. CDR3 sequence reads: CASSQGNLRGYTF. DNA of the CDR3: TGCGCCAGCAGCCAAGGCAACCTCAGAGGCTACACCTTC.

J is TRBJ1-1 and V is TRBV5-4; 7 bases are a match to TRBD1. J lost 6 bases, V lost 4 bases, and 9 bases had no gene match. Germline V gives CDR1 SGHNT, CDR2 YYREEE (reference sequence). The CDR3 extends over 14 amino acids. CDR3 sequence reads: CASSRQQGIPEAFF. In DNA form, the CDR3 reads TGTGCCAGCAGCCGCCAACAGGGGATACCTGAAGCTTTCTTT.

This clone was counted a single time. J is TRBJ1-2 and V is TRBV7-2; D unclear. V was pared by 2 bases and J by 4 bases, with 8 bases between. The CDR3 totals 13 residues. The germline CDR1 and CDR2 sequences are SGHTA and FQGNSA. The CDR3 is CASSLLGGYGYTF. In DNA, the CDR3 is TGTGCCAGCAGCTTATTGGGTGGCTATGGCTACACCTTC.

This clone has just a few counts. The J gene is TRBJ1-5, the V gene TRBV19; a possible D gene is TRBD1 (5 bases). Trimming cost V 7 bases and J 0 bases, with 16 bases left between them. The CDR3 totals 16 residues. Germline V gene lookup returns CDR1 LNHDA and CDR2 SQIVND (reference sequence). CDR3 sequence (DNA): TGTGCCAGTATCCCCCGTCAGGGTGGTAGCAATCAGCCCCAGCATTTT. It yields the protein CASIPRQGGSNQPQHF.

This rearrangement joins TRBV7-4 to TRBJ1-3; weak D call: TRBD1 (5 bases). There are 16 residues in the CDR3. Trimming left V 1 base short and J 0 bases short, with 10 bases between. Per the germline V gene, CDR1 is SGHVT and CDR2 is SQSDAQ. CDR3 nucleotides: TGTGCCAGCAGCTTAGTAATAGGGGTCTCTGGAAACACCATATATTTT. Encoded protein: CASSLVIGVSGNTIYF. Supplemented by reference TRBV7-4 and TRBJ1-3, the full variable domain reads GAGVSQSPRYKVAKRGRDVALRCDSISGHVTLYWYRQTLGQGSEVLTYSQSDAQRDKSGRPSGRFSAERPERSVSTLKIQRTEQGDSAVYLCASSLVIGVSGNTIYFGEGSWLTVV.

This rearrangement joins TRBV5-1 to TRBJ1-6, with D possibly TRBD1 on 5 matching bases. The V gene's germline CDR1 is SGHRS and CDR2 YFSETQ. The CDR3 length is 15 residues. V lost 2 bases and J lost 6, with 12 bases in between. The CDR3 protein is CASSLGEGFNSPLHF. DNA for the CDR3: TGCGCCAGCAGCTTAGGAGAGGGGTTTAATTCACCCCTCCACTTT.

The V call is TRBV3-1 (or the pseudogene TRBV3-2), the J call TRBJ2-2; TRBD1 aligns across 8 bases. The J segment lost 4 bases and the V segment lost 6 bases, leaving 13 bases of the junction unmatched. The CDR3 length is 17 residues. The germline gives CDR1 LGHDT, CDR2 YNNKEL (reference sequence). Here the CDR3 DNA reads TGTGCCAGCAGAGGAAGACAGGGGCCCTCGGGCACCGGGGAGCTGTTTTTT. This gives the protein CASRGRQGPSGTGELFF.

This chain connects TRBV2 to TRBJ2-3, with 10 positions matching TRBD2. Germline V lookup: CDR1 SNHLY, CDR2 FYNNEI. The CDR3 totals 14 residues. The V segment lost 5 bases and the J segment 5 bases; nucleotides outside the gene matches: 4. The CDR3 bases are TGTGCCAGCAGTAGCGGGGGGGCCTTAGATACGCAGTATTTT. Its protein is CASSSGGALDTQYF.

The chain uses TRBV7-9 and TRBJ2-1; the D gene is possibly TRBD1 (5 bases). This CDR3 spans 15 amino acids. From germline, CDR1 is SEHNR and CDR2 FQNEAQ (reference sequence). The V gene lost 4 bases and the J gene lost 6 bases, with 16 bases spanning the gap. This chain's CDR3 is CASSSLETVINEQFF. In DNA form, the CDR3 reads TGTGCCAGCAGCTCCCTCGAGACAGTCATCAATGAGCAGTTCTTC.